This paragraph reports one TCR beta chain. With 3 bases clipped from V and 10 bases from J, the junction kept 5 bases outside the gene matches. The CDR3 sequence is 15 residues long. Germline CDR1 reads MDHEN; CDR2 reads SYDVKM. The data originate from a study of beta chain features in type 1 diabetes. The overall study: Examined across all samples were some 99 million sorted cells.

The authors reverse transcribed all of the isolated RNA, so sequencing captured expressed TCRB transcripts. Produced via immunoSEQ multiplex PCR; TCRdb's table is partial and in-frame only. The sample contains approximately 17,000 clones, about 55% of which appear only once. Input material: stem cell memory CD4+ T cells from blood. The receptor's source is a woman younger than 30 in good health. The V gene is TRBV28, the J gene TRBJ2-1, with 14 bases identical to TRBD2. The CDR3: CASSLGLAGVREQFF. Here the CDR3 DNA reads TGTGCCAGCAGTTTGGGACTAGCGGGAGTTAGGGAGCAGTTCTTC.